The 9 T cell receptor beta chains below come from one sample, sequenced in a study of blood T cell repertoires in COVID-19. Assay used: immunoSEQ multiplex PCR; TCRdb lists only in-frame clones, some missing. The repertoire holds approximately 250,000 clones, with roughly 86% as singletons. Sequencing was carried out using peripheral blood. The receptors stem from a man between 18 and 29 years old with active or convalescent COVID-19.

The CDR3 is CAISEREGSSYEQYF. The DNA for the CDR3 is TGTGCCATCAGTGAGCGGGAGGGATCCTCCTACGAGCAGTACTTC. The rearrangement joins TRBV10-3 to TRBJ2-7, with TRBD2 matching over 8 bases. Germline assignment: CDR1 ENHRY and CDR2 SYGVKD. The trim removed 2 bases at V and 0 bases at J, leaving 3 bases unmatched. This CDR3 has 15 residues.

The rearrangement joins TRBV7-2 to TRBJ1-1, with D hard to call. This CDR3 has 13 residues. The germline V and J ends were trimmed by 3 bases and 1 base, with 6 bases remaining between them. Per the germline V gene, CDR1 is SGHTA and CDR2 is FQGNSA. In DNA, the CDR3 is TGTGCCAGCAGCTTTAGACAGAACACTGAAGCTTTCTTT. This translates into CASSFRQNTEAFF. The full variable domain, with the rest looked up from reference TRBV7-2 and TRBJ1-1, is GAGVSQSPSNKVTEKGKDVELRCDPISGHTALYWYRQSLGQGLEFLIYFQGNSAPDKSGLPSDRFSAERTGGSVSTLTIQRTQQEDSAVYLCASSFRQNTEAFFGQGTRLTVV.

V usage is TRBV19 and J usage is TRBJ1-1, with 8 bases matching TRBD1. V lost 3 bases and J lost 5; bases outside the gene matches: 8. Germline-derived CDR1 and CDR2 are LNHDA and SQIVND (reference sequence). CDR3 length: 15 residues. CDR3 DNA: TGTGCCAGTAGTATCTCCAGGACAGGGAGGACTGAAGCTTTCTTT. Amino acid sequence: CASSISRTGRTEAFF.

The chain is built from TRBV30 and TRBJ1-1; the D gene is possibly TRBD1 (6 bases). The CDR3 covers 14 residues. Germline V gene data show CDR1 as GTSNPN and CDR2 as SVGIG (reference sequence). V was shortened by 0 bases and J by 6 bases, with 14 bases between the two germline ends. CDR3 DNA sequence: TGTGCCTGGAGTGTAGGCAGGGGAAGCGCTGAAGCTTTCTTT. It yields the protein CAWSVGRGSAEAFF.

V gene TRBV4-2 combines with J gene TRBJ1-3; maybe TRBD1 (5 bases). The germline V gene encodes CDR1 LGHNA and CDR2 YNFKEQ. This CDR3 spans 15 amino acids. The V gene lost 2 bases and the J gene lost 4 bases, with 12 bases spanning the gap. CDR3 protein: CASSQNRYSGNTIYF. In nucleotides, the CDR3 is TGTGCCAGCAGCCAAAACAGGTATTCAGGAAACACCATATATTTT.

The chain carries TRBV25-1 and TRBJ2-7, with 11 bases fitting TRBD1. The J segment lost 5 bases and the V segment lost 10 bases, leaving 19 bases of the junction unmatched. Germline CDR1 and CDR2: MGHDK and SYGVNS. CDR3 length: 17 amino acids. The CDR3 sequence: CATSMLTGTGGSNEQYF. The CDR3 DNA is TGTGCCACCTCAATGCTGACCGGGACAGGGGGTTCGAACGAGCAGTACTTC.

V and J are TRBV6-5 and TRBJ2-3; D perhaps matches TRBD1 (5 bases). V gave up 2 bases and J gave up 2 bases, with 8 bases separating them. The CDR3 is made up of 14 amino acids. Germline loops: CDR1 MNHEY, CDR2 SVGAGI. The CDR3 sequence is CASSYDSITDTQYF. The CDR3 DNA reads as TGTGCCAGCAGTTACGACAGCATCACAGATACGCAGTATTTT.

The chain recombines TRBV18 with TRBJ1-5; 9 bases agree with TRBD1. The CDR3 is 16 residues long. After removal of 3 bases from V and 4 bases from J, the junction contained 7 bases not matched to a gene. The germline CDR1 and CDR2 sequences are KGHSH and LQKENI. The chain's CDR3 is CASSPGQGVLNQPQHF. The CDR3 nucleotides are TGTGCCAGCTCACCGGGACAGGGAGTTTTAAATCAGCCCCAGCATTTT.

The chain combines TRBV2 with TRBJ1-3, with D possibly being TRBD1 (6 bases). The V end was cut by 7 bases, the J end by 2 bases, with 21 bases between. Germline loops: CDR1 SNHLY, CDR2 FYNNEI. This CDR3 contains 17 residues. The CDR3 DNA follows: TGTGCCAGCATCCGGGGGGCGACGTCTACGACTGGAAACACCATATATTTT. It is translated as CASIRGATSTTGNTIYF.